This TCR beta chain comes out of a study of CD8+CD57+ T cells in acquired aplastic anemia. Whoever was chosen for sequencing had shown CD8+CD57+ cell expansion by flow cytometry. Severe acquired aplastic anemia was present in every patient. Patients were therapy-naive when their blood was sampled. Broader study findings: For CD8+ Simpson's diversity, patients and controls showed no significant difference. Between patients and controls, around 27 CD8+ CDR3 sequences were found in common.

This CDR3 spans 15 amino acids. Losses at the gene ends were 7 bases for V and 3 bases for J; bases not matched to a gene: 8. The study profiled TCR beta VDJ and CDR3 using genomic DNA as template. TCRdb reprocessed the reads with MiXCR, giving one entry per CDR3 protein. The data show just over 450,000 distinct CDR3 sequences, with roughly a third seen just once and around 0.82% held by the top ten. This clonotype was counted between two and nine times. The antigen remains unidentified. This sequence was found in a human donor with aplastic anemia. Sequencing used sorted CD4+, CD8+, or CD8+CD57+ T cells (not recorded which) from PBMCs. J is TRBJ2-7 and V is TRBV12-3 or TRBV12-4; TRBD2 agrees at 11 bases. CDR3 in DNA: TGTGCCAGCACTTTGATGACTAGCGGGATCTACGAGCAGTACTTC. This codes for CASTLMTSGIYEQYF.